These T cell receptor beta chains were read from a single sample in a study of molecular identifiers for immune sequencing clone quantification. MiXCR, run by TCRdb on the PCR reads, gives a single entry per CDR3 protein. The table has more than 250,000 distinct CDR3 sequences, around 21% seen once. Material: naive CD8+ T cells from blood, with Jurkat cell RNA spiked in. These receptors all stem from a human donor in good health. Some libraries in this study had Jurkat cell RNA spiked in. CDR3s include the opening cysteine and the closing phenylalanine or tryptophan. Fields, in order: clone size, V gene, D gene, J gene, CDR3 protein, CDR3 DNA. The D gene is left open where the match is weak. A clone size is listed for some rows: how often the clone was seen (once, few, many), or a class if it is expanded.

>many|TRBV29-1|TRBD2|TRBJ2-7
CSVRTSRYEQYF
TGCAGCGTTCGGACTAGCAGATACGAGCAGTACTTC
>-|TRBV27|-|TRBJ2-7
CASSFQGPHYEQYF
TGTGCCAGCAGTTTCCAGGGGCCCCACTACGAGCAGTACTTC
>few|TRBV11-2|TRBD1|TRBJ2-7
CASSTTGHSYEQYF
TGTGCCAGCAGCACGACAGGGCACTCCTACGAGCAGTACTTC
>many|TRBV2|-|TRBJ2-5
CASSEAPWETQYF
TGTGCCAGCAGTGAAGCGCCATGGGAGACCCAGTACTTC
>many|TRBV11-2|-|TRBJ2-7
CASSSPGHYEQYF
TGTGCCAGCAGCTCCCCGGGGCACTACGAGCAGTACTTC
>many|TRBV29-1|-|TRBJ2-3
CSVIAASTDTQYF
TGCAGCGTTATAGCGGCTAGCACAGATACGCAGTATTTT
>-|TRBV4-2|TRBD2|TRBJ2-7
CASSQGAGTNYEQYF
TGTGCCAGCAGCCAAGGGGCCGGGACTAACTACGAGCAGTACTTC
>few|TRBV12-3/TRBV12-4|-|TRBJ1-1
CASSLRRGMNTEAFF
TGTGCCAGCAGTTTGCGTCGGGGTATGAACACTGAAGCTTTCTTT
>many|TRBV3-1|-|TRBJ1-6
CASSPELDNSPLHF
TGTGCCAGCAGCCCGGAGCTGGATAATTCACCCCTCCACTTT
>many|TRBV6-5|-|TRBJ1-5
CASSYSTGGNQPQHF
TGTGCCAGCAGTTACTCGACAGGCGGCAATCAGCCCCAGCATTTT
>few|TRBV3-1|-|TRBJ2-7
CASSQDRLFPPDEQYF
TGTGCCAGCAGCCAAGATCGTCTATTCCCCCCGGACGAGCAGTACTTC
>-|TRBV12-3/TRBV12-4|TRBD1|TRBJ2-1
CASSGTAPPEQFF
TGTGCCAGCAGCGGGACAGCTCCCCCTGAGCAGTTCTTC
>many|TRBV7-6|-|TRBJ2-3
CASSLMDSYTDTQYF
TGTGCCAGCAGCCTCATGGACAGCTACACAGATACGCAGTATTTT
>many|TRBV27|TRBD1|TRBJ1-1
CASSLTGARTEAFF
TGTGCCAGCAGTTTAACAGGGGCGCGGACTGAAGCTTTCTTT
>many|TRBV4-3|-|TRBJ2-2
CASSQDQGAGLFPGELFF
TGCGCCAGCAGCCAAGATCAAGGTGCAGGGTTGTTTCCCGGGGAGCTGTTTTTT
>many|TRBV29-1|-|TRBJ2-2
CSVRVLGGGELFF
TGCAGCGTTCGCGTTCTGGGGGGCGGGGAGCTGTTTTTT
>-|TRBV27|TRBD2|TRBJ2-7
CASSREGFRIDEQYF
TGTGCCAGCAGTCGGGAGGGATTTCGGATAGACGAGCAGTACTTC
>-|TRBV5-4|-|TRBJ2-7
CTSSFDRRLEQYF
TGTACCAGCAGCTTTGACAGGCGGCTCGAGCAGTACTTC
>-|TRBV28|-|TRBJ1-2
CASSFDGGYGYTF
TGTGCCAGCAGTTTCGATGGGGGGTATGGCTACACCTTC
>many|TRBV20-1|-|TRBJ2-2
CSARDLAKNTGELFF
TGCAGTGCTAGGGACCTAGCGAAGAACACCGGGGAGCTGTTTTTT
>many|TRBV12-3/TRBV12-4|-|TRBJ2-7
CASSTQTSFYEQYF
TGTGCCAGCAGTACCCAGACTAGTTTCTACGAGCAGTACTTC
>-|TRBV14|TRBD2|TRBJ2-3
CASSQVAGATDTQYF
TGTGCCAGCAGCCAAGTAGCGGGAGCCACAGATACGCAGTATTTT
>-|TRBV6-6|TRBD2|TRBJ2-1
CASSYGTSGMARFF
TGTGCCAGCAGTTACGGGACTAGCGGGATGGCGAGGTTCTTC
>many|TRBV6-5|-|TRBJ1-4
CASSYDRYFNEKLFF
TGTGCCAGCAGTTACGACAGATACTTTAATGAAAAACTGTTTTTT
>many|TRBV6-2/TRBV6-3|TRBD1|TRBJ1-1
CATHVAGTELNTEAFF
TGTGCCACCCACGTGGCCGGGACAGAGCTTAACACTGAAGCTTTCTTT
>many|TRBV20-1|TRBD2|TRBJ2-3
CSARDLAGDPADTQYF
TGCAGTGCTAGAGATCTAGCGGGAGACCCCGCAGATACGCAGTATTTT
>many|TRBV6-2/TRBV6-3|-|TRBJ2-5
CASSPDVYQETQYF
TGTGCCAGCAGTCCAGACGTCTACCAAGAGACCCAGTACTTC
>many|TRBV9|TRBD2|TRBJ2-3
CASSVGGRGGDTQYF
TGTGCCAGCAGCGTAGGTGGCCGGGGGGGAGATACGCAGTATTTT
>few|TRBV9|TRBD1|TRBJ2-3
CASSSPGQGITDTQYF
TGTGCCAGCAGCTCACCGGGACAGGGTATCACAGATACGCAGTATTTT
>many|TRBV28|-|TRBJ2-7
CASSLVGGGGNEQYF
TGTGCCAGCAGTTTAGTGGGCGGAGGGGGGAACGAGCAGTACTTC
>many|TRBV6-4|TRBD2|TRBJ2-3
CASSQAGPTDTQYF
TGTGCCAGCAGTCAAGCGGGGCCCACAGATACGCAGTATTTT
>many|TRBV6-5|-|TRBJ1-1
CASSLTPMNTEAFF
TGTGCCAGCAGTTTGACACCTATGAACACTGAAGCTTTCTTT
>many|TRBV4-1|TRBD2|TRBJ2-3
CASSQVLAGSVGTVDTQYF
TGCGCCAGCAGCCAAGTACTAGCGGGGAGTGTGGGCACGGTTGATACGCAGTATTTT
>few|TRBV7-9|TRBD2|TRBJ2-3
CASSSRTSGNIDTQYF
TGTGCCAGCAGCTCCCGGACTAGCGGGAACATAGATACGCAGTATTTT
>-|TRBV12-3/TRBV12-4|TRBD2|TRBJ2-1
CASSLVAGGPGSYDEQFF
TGTGCCAGCAGTTTAGTAGCGGGAGGGCCGGGCTCCTACGATGAGCAGTTCTTC
>-|TRBV15|-|TRBJ2-7
CATSRDQHEQYF
TGTGCCACCAGCAGAGACCAACACGAGCAGTACTTC
>many|TRBV7-9|TRBD2|TRBJ2-4
CASSPTGRAGDPKNIQYF
TGTGCCAGCAGCCCTACCGGGCGGGCGGGAGATCCCAAAAACATTCAGTACTTC